The T cell receptor (beta chain) under discussion was sequenced for a study of response to subunit inactivated influenza vaccine. Study results and caveats: New T cells are recruited in small numbers by each seasonal influenza vaccination, according to the authors' suggestion.

To note about this clonotype: What it binds is not known.

The CDR3 covers 13 residues. Looked up from germline, CDR1 is LGHDT and CDR2 is YNNKEL (reference sequence). V lost 3 bases and J lost 1, with 6 bases in between. TCRdb itself ran the RT-PCR reads through MiXCR, one entry per CDR3 protein. The repertoire holds about 500,000 distinct CDR3 sequences, with approximately 15% as singletons. The V and J genes are TRBV3-1 and TRBJ1-1, with unresolved D. Material: CD4+ T cells sorted from PBMCs, obtained 23 to 25 months after vaccination. The clonotype originates from a man aged 50 to 69 who received an inactivated influenza vaccine. The DNA for the CDR3 is TGTGCCAGCAGCCAGTCCAGGAACACTGAAGCTTTCTTT. Amino acid sequence: CASSQSRNTEAFF. The full variable domain, rest sourced from reference TRBV3-1 and TRBJ1-1, is DTAVSQTPKYLVTQMGNDKSIKCEQNLGHDTMYWYKQDSKKFLKIMFSYNNKELIINETVPNRFSPKSPDKAHLNLHINSLELGDSAVYFCASSQSRNTEAFFGQGTRLTVV.